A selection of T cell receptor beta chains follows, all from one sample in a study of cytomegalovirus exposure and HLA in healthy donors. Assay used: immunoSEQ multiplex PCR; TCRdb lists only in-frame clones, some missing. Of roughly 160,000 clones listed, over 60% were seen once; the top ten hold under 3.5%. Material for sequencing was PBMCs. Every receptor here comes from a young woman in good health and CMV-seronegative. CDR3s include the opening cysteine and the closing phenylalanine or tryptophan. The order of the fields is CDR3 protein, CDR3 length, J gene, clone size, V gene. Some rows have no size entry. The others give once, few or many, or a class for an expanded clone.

CASSSGTDNQPQHF,14,TRBJ1-5,NA,TRBV5-4
CASSPDGAGDYKQYF,15,TRBJ2-7,NA,TRBV11-2
CASSLSSHLQVDTQYF,16,TRBJ2-3,NA,TRBV28
CASSSLRVGELFF,13,TRBJ2-2,NA,TRBV7-6
CASSTTSGGADTQYF,15,TRBJ2-3,NA,TRBV28
CASSLPSSGNTIYF,14,TRBJ1-3,NA,TRBV28
CASTDRGNGYTF,12,TRBJ1-2,NA,TRBV19
CASSQGGSGGLQETQYF,17,TRBJ2-5,NA,TRBV4-1
CAISEGSQETQYF,13,TRBJ2-5,NA,TRBV10-3
CASSLTGEEWDIQYF,15,TRBJ2-4,NA,TRBV7-3
CASSFTGATGELFF,14,TRBJ2-2,NA,TRBV28
CASTSAGKKTQYF,13,TRBJ2-5,NA,TRBV7-9
CASSRTGNHEQYF,13,TRBJ2-7,NA,TRBV5-4
CASSWGRLETYEQYF,15,TRBJ2-7,NA,TRBV5-6
CASSTGTGNEQYF,13,TRBJ2-7,few,TRBV18
CASSYRDRHEQFF,13,TRBJ2-1,NA,TRBV6-5
CASSGGLADPLGNEQFF,17,TRBJ2-1,NA,TRBV5-4